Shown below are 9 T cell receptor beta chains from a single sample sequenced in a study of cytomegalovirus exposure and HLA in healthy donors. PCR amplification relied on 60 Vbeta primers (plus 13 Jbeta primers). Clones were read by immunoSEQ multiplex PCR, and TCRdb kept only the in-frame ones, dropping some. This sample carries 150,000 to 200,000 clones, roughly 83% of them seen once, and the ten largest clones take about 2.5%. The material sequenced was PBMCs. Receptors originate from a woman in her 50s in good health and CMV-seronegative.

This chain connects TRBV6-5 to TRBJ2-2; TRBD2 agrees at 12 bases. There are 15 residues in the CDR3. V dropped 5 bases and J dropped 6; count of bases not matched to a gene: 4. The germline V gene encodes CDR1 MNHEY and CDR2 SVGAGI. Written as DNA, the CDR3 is TGTGCCAGCAGTGCTAGCGGGGGGGTTTCCGGGGAGCTGTTTTTT. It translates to CASSASGGVSGELFF.

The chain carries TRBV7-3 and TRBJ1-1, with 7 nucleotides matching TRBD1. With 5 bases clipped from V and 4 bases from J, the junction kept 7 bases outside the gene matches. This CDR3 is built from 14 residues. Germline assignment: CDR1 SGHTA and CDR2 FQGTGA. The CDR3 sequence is CASSRGDSLTEAFF. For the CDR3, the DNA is TGTGCCAGCAGCCGCGGGGACAGCCTCACTGAAGCTTTCTTT.

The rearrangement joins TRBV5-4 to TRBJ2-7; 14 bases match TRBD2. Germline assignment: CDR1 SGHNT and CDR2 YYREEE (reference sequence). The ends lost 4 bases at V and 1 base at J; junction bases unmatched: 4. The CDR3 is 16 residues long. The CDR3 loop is CASSTRTSGRSYEQYF. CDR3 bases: TGTGCCAGCAGCACCCGGACTAGCGGGAGGTCCTACGAGCAGTACTTC.

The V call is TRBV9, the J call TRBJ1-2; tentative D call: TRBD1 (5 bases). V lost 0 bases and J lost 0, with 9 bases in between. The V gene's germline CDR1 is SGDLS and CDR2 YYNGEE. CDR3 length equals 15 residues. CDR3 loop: CASSVGTPANYGYTF. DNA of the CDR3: TGTGCCAGCAGCGTAGGGACACCCGCTAACTATGGCTACACCTTC.

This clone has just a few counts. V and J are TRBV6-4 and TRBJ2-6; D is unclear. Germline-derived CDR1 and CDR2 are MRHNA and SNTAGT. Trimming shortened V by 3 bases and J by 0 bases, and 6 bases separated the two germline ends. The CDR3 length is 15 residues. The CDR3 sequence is CASSDTNSGANVLTF. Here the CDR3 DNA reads TGTGCCAGCAGTGATACAAACTCTGGGGCCAACGTCCTGACTTTC.

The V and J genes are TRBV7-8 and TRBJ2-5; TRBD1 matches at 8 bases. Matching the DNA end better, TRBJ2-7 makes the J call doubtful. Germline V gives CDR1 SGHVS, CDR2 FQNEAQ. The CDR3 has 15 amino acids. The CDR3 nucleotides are TGTGCCAGCAGTGCAGCAGGGGGCGCCTCCTACGAGCAGTACTTC. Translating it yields CASSAAGGASYEQYF.

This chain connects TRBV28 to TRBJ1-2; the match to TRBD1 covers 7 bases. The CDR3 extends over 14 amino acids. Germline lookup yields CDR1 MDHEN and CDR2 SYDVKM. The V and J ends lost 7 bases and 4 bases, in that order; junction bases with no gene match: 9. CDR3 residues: CASTKPGQRYGYTF. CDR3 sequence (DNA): TGTGCCAGCACCAAACCGGGACAGCGCTATGGCTACACCTTC.

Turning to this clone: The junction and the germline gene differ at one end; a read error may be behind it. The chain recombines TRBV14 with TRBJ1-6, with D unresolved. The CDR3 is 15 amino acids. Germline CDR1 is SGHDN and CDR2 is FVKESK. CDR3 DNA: TGTGCCGGCAGCCAAGAATCTATCTATAATTCACCCCTCCACTTT. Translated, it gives CAGSQESIYNSPLHF.

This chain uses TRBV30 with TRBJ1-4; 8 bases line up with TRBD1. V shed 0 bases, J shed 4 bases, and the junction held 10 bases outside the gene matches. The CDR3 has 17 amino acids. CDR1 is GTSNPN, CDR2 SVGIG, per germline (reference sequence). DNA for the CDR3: TGTGCCTGGAGTGTACGCAGGGGGCGAAGAGATAATGAAAAACTGTTTTTT. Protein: CAWSVRRGRRDNEKLFF.